This TCR beta chain comes out of a study of immune evolution from preneoplasia to lung adenocarcinoma. Macro-dissection enriched premalignant or tumor cells before nucleic acid extraction. Produced via immunoSEQ multiplex PCR; TCRdb's table is partial and in-frame only. The sample records 8,500 to 14,000 clones, roughly 79% being singletons. Study-level findings and limits: From normal lung to invasive adenocarcinoma, top clone frequencies appeared to decrease. Highest clonality occurred in KRAS-mutant, not EGFR-mutant or double wild-type, nodules.

Details on this clone: Its antigen is undetermined.

The origin of this receptor is a person aged 55 to 79 with lung adenocarcinoma. The material sequenced was FFPE minimally invasive lung adenocarcinoma tissue.

The CDR3 region is CASSLGRGGELFF. CDR3 nucleotide sequence: TGTGCCAGCAGCTTGGGTCGGGGAGGGGAGCTGTTTTTT. The chain has TRBV5-4 and TRBJ2-2, with D maybe TRBD2 (5 bases). The CDR3 runs to 13 residues. Germline V gives CDR1 SGHNT, CDR2 YYREEE (reference sequence). V dropped 0 bases and J dropped 8 bases, with 8 bases sitting between them.